This T cell receptor (beta chain) was sequenced for a study of blood T cell repertoires in COVID-19. In the source study's methods: Reference gene primers were amplified, and this amplification served to estimate nucleated cell counts. The method was immunoSEQ multiplex PCR; TCRdb's version includes in-frame clones alone and lacks a portion of them. V and J calls plus clone size are reproduced from that table; the DNA served to infer D and trimming. The sample lists approximately 350,000 clones, 80% to 90% occurring once. The sample taken for sequencing was PBMCs or T cells enriched from blood (not recorded which). This clonotype originated in a man aged 18 to 30 who had recovered from COVID-19.

The CDR3 nucleotides are TGTGCCAGCAGCTTGGGGACAGGGGTTGGCACCGGGGAGCTGTTTTTT. Translated, it gives CASSLGTGVGTGELFF. The chain carries TRBV5-4 and TRBJ2-2, with 9 bases identical to TRBD1. Trimming cost V 0 bases and J 4 bases; bases outside gene matches: 4. The CDR3 covers 16 residues. The V gene's germline CDR1 is SGHNT and CDR2 YYREEE (reference sequence). The full variable domain, in which reference TRBV5-4 and TRBJ2-2 provide the parts outside the CDR3, is ETGVTQSPTHLIKTRGQQVTLRCSSQSGHNTVSWYQQALGQGPQFIFQYYREEENGRGNFPPRFSGLQFPNYSSELNVNALELDDSALYLCASSLGTGVGTGELFFGEGSRLTVL.